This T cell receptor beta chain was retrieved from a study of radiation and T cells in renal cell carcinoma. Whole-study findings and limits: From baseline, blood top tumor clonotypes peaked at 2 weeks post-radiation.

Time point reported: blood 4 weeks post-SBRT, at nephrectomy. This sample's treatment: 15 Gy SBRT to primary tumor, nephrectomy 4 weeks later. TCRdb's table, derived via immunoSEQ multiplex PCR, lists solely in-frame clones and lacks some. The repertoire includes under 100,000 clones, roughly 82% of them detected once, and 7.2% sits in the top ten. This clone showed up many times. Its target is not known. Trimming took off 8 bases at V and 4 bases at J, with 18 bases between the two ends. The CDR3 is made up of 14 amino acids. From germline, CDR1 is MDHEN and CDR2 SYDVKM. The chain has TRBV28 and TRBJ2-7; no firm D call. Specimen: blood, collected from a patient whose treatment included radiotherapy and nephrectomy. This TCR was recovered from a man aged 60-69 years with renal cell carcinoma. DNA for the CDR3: TGTGCCAGCTCCCTAAGGAACAGTCTGTACGAGCAGTACTTC. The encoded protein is CASSLRNSLYEQYF.